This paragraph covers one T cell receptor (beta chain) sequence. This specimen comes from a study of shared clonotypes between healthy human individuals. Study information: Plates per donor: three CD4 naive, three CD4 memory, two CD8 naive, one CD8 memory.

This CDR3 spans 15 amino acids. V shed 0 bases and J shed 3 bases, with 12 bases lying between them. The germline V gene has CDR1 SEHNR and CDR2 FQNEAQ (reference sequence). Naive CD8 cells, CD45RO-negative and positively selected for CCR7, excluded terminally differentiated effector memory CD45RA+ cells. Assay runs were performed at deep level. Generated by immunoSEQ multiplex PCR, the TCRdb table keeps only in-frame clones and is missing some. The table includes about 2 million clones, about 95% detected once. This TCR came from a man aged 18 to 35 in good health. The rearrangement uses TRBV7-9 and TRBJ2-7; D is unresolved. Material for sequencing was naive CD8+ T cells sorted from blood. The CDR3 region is CASSLAGQTGYEQYF. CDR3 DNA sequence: TGTGCCAGCAGCTTAGCCGGCCAAACCGGCTACGAGCAGTACTTC.